Presented here are 32 T cell receptor beta chains from one specimen sequenced in a study of blood T cells in healthy people across ages. With a J-beta primer mix and a sample-barcoded 5' primer, a second PCR ran roughly 6 to 11 cycles. TCRdb fed the 5' RACE reads into MiXCR, producing one record per CDR3 protein. The sample includes around 850,000 distinct CDR3 sequences, about 34% seen only once; the top ten take roughly 13%. The sample consisted of blood. These TCRs come from a man aged 18-30 years in good health.

There are many counts of this clonotype. The chain uses TRBV20-1 and TRBJ2-1; 7 nucleotides line up with TRBD1. V lost 6 bases and J lost 8; bases outside the gene matches: 7. Germline CDR1 reads DFQATT; CDR2 reads SNEGSKA (reference sequence). This CDR3 is built from 12 residues. The CDR3, as DNA: TGCAGTGCCCGGGACAGTCCTTATGAGCAGTTCTTC. Its translation is CSARDSPYEQFF.

The rearrangement links TRBV6-6 to TRBJ1-5; 7 nucleotides align to TRBD1. The germline V gene has CDR1 MNHNY and CDR2 SVGAGI (reference sequence). The CDR3 has 12 residues. The V segment lost 11 bases and the J segment 3 bases; nucleotides outside the gene matches: 4. For the CDR3, the DNA is TGTGCCGGGGGGACAGCCAATCAGCCCCAGCATTTT. This translates into CAGGTANQPQHF.

The J gene is TRBJ2-7, the V gene TRBV13, with D perhaps assigned TRBD1 or TRBD2 (5 bases each). Germline V lookup: CDR1 PRHDT, CDR2 FYEKMQ (reference sequence). V lost 0 bases and J 3 bases, leaving 15 bases between the germline ends. This CDR3 has 16 amino acids. CDR3 protein: CASSLGRSGSFYEQYF. As DNA, the CDR3 is TGTGCCAGCAGCTTAGGCCGGTCAGGGAGCTTCTACGAGCAGTACTTC.

In its sample, this clonotype was seen once. A much larger clone differs by one base, so this may be a read error. V is TRBV12-3 or TRBV12-4 and J is TRBJ2-1, with D maybe TRBD1 (6 bases). The DNA end is a closer match to TRBJ2-7, so the J assignment may be wrong. CDR3 size: 17 residues. The CDR3 here is CASSPYEGESSYNEQYF. The CDR3 DNA is TGTGCCAGCAGCCCATACGAGGGGGAAAGCTCCTACAATGAGCAGTACTTC.

In DNA, the CDR3 is TGTGCCAGCAGTTTAGTTGGGCAGAGTCAGCCCCAGCATTTT. Its protein product is CASSLVGQSQPQHF. The chain couples TRBV12-3 or TRBV12-4 to TRBJ1-5; no reliable D call. Trimming removed 1 base at V and 6 bases at J, with 10 bases between. The CDR3 sequence is 14 residues long.

This clonotype was seen only a few times. The genes are TRBV5-1 and TRBJ2-5, with D perhaps given as TRBD1 or TRBD2 (5 bases each). The V end lost 2 bases, the J end lost 5 bases, and 13 bases lay between the germline ends. Germline V gives CDR1 SGHRS, CDR2 YFSETQ. CDR3 length: 14 amino acids. This CDR3 reads CASSFRGERETQYF. CDR3 nucleotide sequence: TGCGCCAGCAGCTTTCGAGGGGAGCGGGAGACCCAGTACTTC. The whole variable domain, remainder taken from reference TRBV5-1 and TRBJ2-5, is KAGVTQTPRYLIKTRGQQVTLSCSPISGHRSVSWYQQTPGQGLQFLFEYFSETQRNKGNFPGRFSGRQFSNSRSEMNVSTLELGDSALYLCASSFRGERETQYFGPGTRLLVL.

This clonotype has a handful of counts. The genes are TRBV4-1 and TRBJ2-3, with D hard to call. Germline lookup yields CDR1 MGHRA and CDR2 YSYEKL. The V end was cut by 4 bases, the J end by 2 bases, with 22 bases between. CDR3 length equals 18 residues. This CDR3 is CASSRINPDRNPTDTQYF. The CDR3 nucleotides read TGCGCCAGCAGCCGCATCAACCCAGATAGAAACCCCACAGATACGCAGTATTTT.

The V and J genes are TRBV7-2 and TRBJ2-7; D possibly corresponds to TRBD1 (5 bases). Germline values: CDR1 SGHTA, CDR2 FQGNSA. V was cut by 2 bases and J by 3 bases, with 14 bases left in between. The CDR3 is 15 residues long. The CDR3 here is CASSLTVDRDYEQYF. CDR3 sequence (DNA): TGTGCCAGCAGCTTAACGGTTGACAGAGACTACGAGCAGTACTTC.

The gene calls are TRBV28 and TRBJ2-2, with D perhaps TRBD2 (5 bases). The germline V and J ends were trimmed by 3 bases and 0 bases, with 11 bases remaining between them. Germline V gene lookup returns CDR1 MDHEN and CDR2 SYDVKM. The CDR3 runs to 16 residues. CDR3 region: CASSLTSGTNTGELFF. CDR3 coding DNA: TGTGCCAGCAGTTTGACCTCGGGGACGAACACCGGGGAGCTGTTTTTT.

A single count supports this clonotype. This chain connects TRBV20-1 to TRBJ2-1, with TRBD2 matching over 11 bases. The CDR3 has 14 residues. J was trimmed by 6 bases and V by 7 bases; bases with no gene match: 8. Germline V gene sequence: CDR1 DFQATT, CDR2 SNEGSKA (reference sequence). CDR3 in DNA: TGCAGTGTACTCCTAGCGGGGGGACCCAATGAGCAGTTCTTC. Translated, it gives CSVLLAGGPNEQFF.

Points on this clonotype: Just one base apart from a much larger clone, this may be a read error. The chain joins TRBV6-1 to TRBJ2-7; a weak D match, TRBD2 (6 bases). The length of the CDR3 is 13 residues. The germline gives CDR1 MNHNS, CDR2 SASEGT. CDR3 sequence: CASSDGSSDEQYF. The CDR3 DNA follows: TGTGCCAGCAGTGACGGGAGCTCCGACGAGCAGTACTTC.

This clonotype has ten or more counts. The genes are TRBV6-6 and TRBJ1-1; D gene ambiguous. The CDR3 runs to 13 residues. Germline CDR1 MNHNY, CDR2 SVGAGI (reference sequence). V lost 2 bases and J lost 1, with 5 bases in between. The CDR3: CASSYPGNTEAFF. CDR3 bases: TGTGCCAGCAGTTACCCAGGGAACACTGAAGCTTTCTTT.

The rearrangement joins TRBV4-3 to TRBJ2-1; 9 nucleotides match TRBD1. Germline lookup yields CDR1 LGHNA and CDR2 YSLEER. Losses at the gene ends were 3 bases for V and 6 bases for J; bases not matched to a gene: 6. This CDR3 has 15 amino acids. The CDR3 DNA is TGCGCCAGCAGCCACCTCCGGGACAGGGTCAATGAGCAGTTCTTC. It encodes CASSHLRDRVNEQFF.

This clonotype was counted at least ten times. DNA for the CDR3: TGTGCCATCAGCGACGCCGGGACCGCTACCTACGAGCAGTACTTC. Encoded protein: CAISDAGTATYEQYF. V is TRBV10-3 and J is TRBJ2-7; D tentatively fits TRBD1 or TRBD2 (5 bases each). V was trimmed by 6 bases and J by 2 bases, leaving 17 bases between them. Germline V gene sequence: CDR1 ENHRY, CDR2 SYGVKD. The CDR3 has 15 amino acids.

The sample holds a few counts of this clonotype. The chain has TRBV29-1 and TRBJ1-1, with TRBD1 identical over 10 bases. CDR3 length equals 12 residues. CDR1 is SQVTM and CDR2 is ANQGSEA in the germline V gene. V dropped 4 bases and J dropped 10; count of bases not matched to a gene: 6. CDR3 sequence: CSVALGTGVAFF. The CDR3 DNA reads TGCAGCGTTGCCTTGGGGACAGGGGTAGCTTTCTTT. Full variable domain (remainder filled in from reference TRBV29-1 and TRBJ1-1): SAVISQKPSRDICQRGTSLTIQCQVDSQVTMMFWYRQQPGQSLTLIATANQGSEATYESGFVIDKFPISRPNLTFSTLTVSNMSPEDSSIYLCSVALGTGVAFFGQGTRLTVV.

Remarks on this clonotype: With a much larger clone just one base away, this may be a read error. The rearrangement links TRBV5-1 to TRBJ2-3; 9 bases are a match to TRBD2. Germline values: CDR1 SGHRS, CDR2 YFSETQ. The CDR3 contains 14 residues. V gave up 4 bases and J gave up 5 bases; unmatched junction bases: 5. The CDR3 spells CASSVAGGQDTQYF. CDR3 in DNA: TGCGCCAGCAGCGTGGCGGGGGGGCAAGATACGCAGTATTTT.

The chain employs TRBV6-2 or TRBV6-3 and TRBJ2-1, with no clear D. Germline V CDR1 and CDR2: MNHEY, SVGEGT. V lost 11 bases, J lost 2 bases, and 10 bases lay in between. This CDR3 is built from 12 residues. In DNA form, the CDR3 reads TGTGCCGTAGGCTGGGCCTACAATGAGCAGTTCTTC. It specifies CAVGWAYNEQFF.

The chain combines TRBV12-3 or TRBV12-4 with TRBJ2-5; 11 positions agree with TRBD1. Trimming at V came to 5 bases and at J to 3 bases, leaving 8 bases not matched to a gene. The CDR3 runs 16 residues. CDR3 sequence (DNA): TGTGCCAGCAGTCCCCGGACAGGGGGCGGGAAAGAGACCCAGTACTTC. Translation gives CASSPRTGGGKETQYF.

This clonotype has only a few counts. The chain recombines TRBV14 with TRBJ2-5; D is uncertain. The CDR3 runs 13 residues. V was trimmed by 2 bases and J by 5 bases, leaving 9 bases between them. The germline V gene has CDR1 SGHDN and CDR2 FVKESK. In DNA, the CDR3 is TGTGCCAGCAGCCAAACTAACAGCGAGACCCAGTACTTC. As protein: CASSQTNSETQYF.

The table lists this clonotype with many counts. The V call is TRBV5-1, the J call TRBJ2-5; 9 bases fit TRBD1. This CDR3 has 14 residues. V was clipped by 4 bases and J by 13 bases; unmatched bases: 14. Per the germline V gene, CDR1 is SGHRS and CDR2 is YFSETQ. CDR3 DNA: TGCGCCAGCAGCCTGGGACAGGGATCCAAGAGGTGGTACTTC. This translates into CASSLGQGSKRWYF.

V and J are TRBV2 and TRBJ2-1; 10 bases line up with TRBD2. CDR3 length equals 17 residues. The germline gives CDR1 SNHLY, CDR2 FYNNEI. The trim removed 4 bases at V and 4 bases at J, leaving 10 bases unmatched. CDR3 nucleotide sequence: TGTGCCAGCAGTGCTTTAGCGGGGGGCGCCGTTTACAATGAGCAGTTCTTC. Encoded protein: CASSALAGGAVYNEQFF. The full variable domain, in which reference TRBV2 and TRBJ2-1 provide the parts outside the CDR3, is EPEVTQTPSHQVTQMGQEVILRCVPISNHLYFYWYRQILGQKVEFLVSFYNNEISEKSEIFDDQFSVERPDGSNFTLKIRSTKLEDSAMYFCASSALAGGAVYNEQFFGPGTRLTVL.

This clonotype has just one count. The rearrangement joins TRBV2 to TRBJ2-3; 9 bases align to TRBD1. CDR3 size: 15 residues. V dropped 6 bases and J dropped 6; count of bases not matched to a gene: 10. In germline, CDR1 is SNHLY, CDR2 FYNNEI. The CDR3 DNA is TGTGCCAGCAGCAGGGGGACAGGGACTGTCGATACGCAGTATTTT. It yields the protein CASSRGTGTVDTQYF. The full variable domain, completed using reference TRBV2 and TRBJ2-3, is EPEVTQTPSHQVTQMGQEVILRCVPISNHLYFYWYRQILGQKVEFLVSFYNNEISEKSEIFDDQFSVERPDGSNFTLKIRSTKLEDSAMYFCASSRGTGTVDTQYFGPGTRLTVL.

V is TRBV27 and J is TRBJ1-5; the D is unclear. V was cut by 6 bases and J by 4 bases, with 13 bases left in between. This CDR3 has 14 amino acids. Germline V gene lookup returns CDR1 MNHEY and CDR2 SMNVEV (reference sequence). The CDR3 DNA is TGTGCCAGCAGCCCCGTGGCGGGGAATCAGCCCCAGCATTTT. This codes for CASSPVAGNQPQHF.

The sample holds many counts of this clonotype. This chain uses TRBV20-1 with TRBJ2-7, with 7 bases aligning to TRBD1. The ends lost 4 bases at V and 5 bases at J; junction bases unmatched: 5. The CDR3 has 12 residues. Per the germline V gene, CDR1 is DFQATT and CDR2 is SNEGSKA (reference sequence). The CDR3 spells CSANVDRDEQYF. The CDR3 coding sequence is TGCAGTGCTAATGTAGACAGGGACGAGCAGTACTTC.

This clonotype was detected only a few times. For the CDR3, the DNA is TGTGCCAGCAGCGGATCACAGAGTTACACAGATACGCAGTATTTT. Translated, it gives CASSGSQSYTDTQYF. V is TRBV9 and J is TRBJ2-3; D gene uncertain. Trimming took 3 bases from V and 2 from J, leaving 13 bases between them. The germline V gene has CDR1 SGDLS and CDR2 YYNGEE. The CDR3 is 15 amino acids.

This clonotype was counted between two and nine times. This chain joins TRBV2 and TRBJ2-1, with D perhaps given as TRBD1 or TRBD2 (6 bases each). With the DNA end fitting TRBJ2-7 better, the J assignment may be wrong. Germline V gene data show CDR1 as SNHLY and CDR2 as FYNNEI. The CDR3 consists of 16 residues. The chain's CDR3 is CASSVGGLNSYNEQYF. CDR3 nucleotide sequence: TGTGCCAGCAGTGTAGGGGGGCTAAACTCCTACAATGAGCAGTACTTC.

This clonotype has only a few counts. This rearrangement joins TRBV9 to TRBJ1-1, with D hard to call. V dropped 0 bases and J dropped 3 bases, with 9 bases sitting between them. The CDR3 covers 14 residues. In germline, CDR1 is SGDLS, CDR2 YYNGEE. The CDR3 region has the DNA TGTGCCAGCAGCGTAGGGGCAACTCACACTGAAGCTTTCTTT. This codes for CASSVGATHTEAFF.

This clonotype has a count of ten or more. V and J are TRBV6-5 and TRBJ2-7; D remains ambiguous. V dropped 7 bases and J dropped 3 bases, with 10 bases sitting between them. The V gene's germline CDR1 is MNHEY and CDR2 SVGAGI. The CDR3 consists of 12 residues. The CDR3 DNA is TGTGCCAGCACTTCCCTATTCTACGAGCAGTACTTC. Its translation: CASTSLFYEQYF.

In the case of this clonotype: Given a much more abundant clone one base away, this may be a read error. V usage is TRBV28 and J usage is TRBJ2-1; possible D gene TRBD2, 5 bases. The CDR3 contains 13 residues. Germline CDR1 is MDHEN and CDR2 is SYDVKM. V dropped 3 bases and J dropped 10 bases, with 13 bases sitting between them. The CDR3 DNA follows: TGTGCCAGCAGTTTCTCGTTAAGGAGGGAGCAGTTCTTC. Translating it yields CASSFSLRREQFF.

This clonotype has a handful of counts. The genes are TRBV6-6 and TRBJ1-5; D uncertain. This CDR3 comprises 15 residues. Trimming removed 5 bases from V and 5 bases from J, with 16 bases in between. Germline-derived CDR1 and CDR2 are MNHNY and SVGAGI (reference sequence). CDR3 DNA sequence: TGTGCCAGCAGTCCCGTGGCCCTGGGGTATCAGCCCCAGCATTTT. This translates into CASSPVALGYQPQHF.

This clonotype occurred a few times. The V call is TRBV18, the J call TRBJ1-5; D may be TRBD1 (6 bases). Trimming left V 1 base short and J 9 bases short, with 13 bases between. CDR3 length: 14 amino acids. Germline V gene lookup returns CDR1 KGHSH and CDR2 LQKENI. The CDR3, as DNA: TGTGCCAGCTCACCACGGGAGGGGGACGGGCCCCAGCATTTT. It translates to CASSPREGDGPQHF.

The chain's CDR3 is CASSPPGVNQPQHF. In nucleotides, the CDR3 is TGTGCCAGCAGCCCACCGGGAGTCAATCAGCCCCAGCATTTT. The V and J genes are TRBV7-9 and TRBJ1-5, with D uncertain. This CDR3 spans 14 amino acids. The V end lost 5 bases, the J end lost 3 bases, and 11 bases lay between the germline ends. Germline CDR1 is SEHNR and CDR2 is FQNEAQ (reference sequence). The complete variable domain, with remaining parts taken from reference TRBV7-9 and TRBJ1-5, reads DTGVSQNPRHKITKRGQNVTFRCDPISEHNRLYWYRQTLGQGPEFLTYFQNEAQLEKSRLLSDRFSAERPKGSFSTLEIQRTEQGDSAMYLCASSPPGVNQPQHFGDGTRLSIL.